Following are 29 T cell receptor beta chains from one sample sequenced in a study of blood T cell repertoires in COVID-19. TCRdb's copy holds only in-frame clones and misses some; the assay was immunoSEQ multiplex PCR. Altogether some 350,000 clones are present, around 83% being singletons, with the ten largest covering around 3%. Input material: peripheral blood. These receptors were taken from a man aged 30 to 45 with active or convalescent COVID-19.

V usage is TRBV24-1 and J usage is TRBJ2-1, with 13 bases fitting TRBD2. Germline V gene data show CDR1 as KGHDR and CDR2 as SFDVKD. This CDR3 is 15 amino acids long. The junction had 4 bases not matched to a gene; V was cut back by 5 bases and J by 7 bases. The CDR3, as DNA: TGTGCCACCAGTGCCCCGGGACTAGCGGGGAATGAGCAGTTCTTC. This codes for CATSAPGLAGNEQFF.

The chain uses TRBV15 and TRBJ2-6; TRBD1 aligns across 10 bases. The germline CDR1 and CDR2 sequences are LNHNV and YYDKDF (reference sequence). The CDR3 runs 18 residues. Trimming took 5 bases from V and 0 from J; bases not matched to a gene: 7. The DNA for the CDR3 is TGTGCCACCAGCTCCCGGACAGGGGGTAACTCTGGGGCCAACGTCCTGACTTTC. Protein: CATSSRTGGNSGANVLTF.

The chain couples TRBV6-1 to TRBJ2-7; no reliable D call. This CDR3 has 14 amino acids. Between the trimmed V and J ends, which lost 2 bases and 3 bases, there was a span of 11 bases. The germline V gene has CDR1 MNHNS and CDR2 SASEGT. DNA of the CDR3: TGTGCCAGCAGTGAAAGTTACAGACACTACGAGCAGTACTTC. Encoded protein: CASSESYRHYEQYF.

The CDR3 region is CASSPGTDQGTQYF. The DNA of the CDR3 is TGTGCCAGCAGCCCAGGGACAGACCAAGGAACCCAGTACTTC. The chain uses TRBV3-1 (or the pseudogene TRBV3-2) and TRBJ2-5, with TRBD1 matching 7 bases. The CDR3 is made up of 14 amino acids. V lost 4 bases and J lost 8; bases outside the gene matches: 10. Germline assignment: CDR1 LGHDT and CDR2 YNNKEL (reference sequence).

V is TRBV4-1 and J is TRBJ2-5; the match to TRBD2 covers 8 bases. The germline V gene has CDR1 MGHRA and CDR2 YSYEKL. V lost 3 bases and J lost 0; bases outside the gene matches: 9. This CDR3 comprises 17 residues. This CDR3 is CASSQGVKRGYQETQYF. The CDR3 DNA reads TGCGCCAGCAGCCAGGGGGTTAAGCGGGGGTACCAAGAGACCCAGTACTTC.

The CDR3 region is CASSFFSGGRSEKLFF. In DNA form, the CDR3 reads TGTGCCAGCAGCTTCTTCTCGGGGGGAAGATCTGAAAAACTGTTTTTT. The chain has TRBV5-6 and TRBJ1-4; weak D call: TRBD1 (5 bases). Germline assignment: CDR1 SGHDT and CDR2 YYEEEE. The CDR3 has 16 residues. V lost 2 bases and J lost 7, with 18 bases in between.

The chain combines TRBV27 with TRBJ2-7; a weak D match, TRBD1 (6 bases). CDR1 is MNHEY, CDR2 SMNVEV, per germline (reference sequence). V was clipped by 5 bases and J by 0 bases, with 14 bases between them. This CDR3 comprises 15 residues. The CDR3 here is CASSPRGWSSYEQYF. CDR3 nucleotide sequence: TGTGCCAGCAGTCCTAGGGGGTGGAGCTCCTACGAGCAGTACTTC.

This sequence joins TRBV19 and TRBJ1-5; 7 bases align to TRBD1. Losses at the gene ends were 5 bases for V and 1 base for J; bases not matched to a gene: 5. The CDR3 totals 15 residues. Germline loops: CDR1 LNHDA, CDR2 SQIVND (reference sequence). The chain's CDR3 is CASSVQGMSNQPQHF. Written as DNA, the CDR3 is TGTGCCAGTAGTGTACAGGGGATGAGCAATCAGCCCCAGCATTTT.

Here the CDR3 DNA reads TGTGCCAGCAGGGAGGGCACCGGGGAGCTGTTTTTT. It yields the protein CASREGTGELFF. The J gene is TRBJ2-2, the V gene TRBV28; D is possibly TRBD2 (6 bases). The CDR3 totals 12 residues. The germline CDR1 and CDR2 sequences are MDHEN and SYDVKM. The V gene lost 6 bases and the J gene lost 4 bases, with 6 bases spanning the gap.

The chain recombines TRBV19 with TRBJ1-2; the D gene is possibly TRBD1 (5 bases). This CDR3 region has 13 residues. Trimming took 11 bases from V and 2 from J, leaving 15 bases between them. The germline V gene has CDR1 LNHDA and CDR2 SQIVND (reference sequence). The CDR3 nucleotides are TGTGCCGGAAGCGGAGGGGAAAACTATGGCTACACCTTC. This sequence encodes CAGSGGENYGYTF.

The CDR3 nucleotides read TGTGCCAGCAGCCAAGACGGGGTGCTAGCGGGAGCCTACGAGCAGTACTTC. Amino acids: CASSQDGVLAGAYEQYF. This rearrangement joins TRBV3-1 (or the pseudogene TRBV3-2) to TRBJ2-7, with 10 bases that match TRBD2. The CDR3 totals 17 residues. V lost 0 bases to trimming and J lost 2 bases; unmatched junction nucleotides: 7. Germline V CDR1 and CDR2: LGHDT, YNNKEL (reference sequence).

The chain is built from TRBV6-5 and TRBJ1-5; tentative D call: TRBD1 (6 bases). Germline CDR1 and CDR2: MNHEY and SVGAGI. V lost 2 bases to trimming and J lost 6 bases, with 11 bases between them. The CDR3 contains 14 residues. The CDR3 sequence: CASSYQQGIQPQHF. The DNA of the CDR3 is TGTGCCAGCAGTTACCAACAGGGCATTCAGCCCCAGCATTTT.

The rearrangement joins TRBV5-1 to TRBJ1-5; possible D gene TRBD1, 6 bases. The CDR3 is 13 amino acids. Trimming removed 0 bases from V and 7 bases from J, with 8 bases in between. Germline V lookup: CDR1 SGHRS, CDR2 YFSETQ. CDR3 loop: CASSLAGQQPQHF. The CDR3 bases are TGCGCCAGCAGCTTGGCAGGACAGCAGCCCCAGCATTTT.

The rearrangement links TRBV7-2 to TRBJ2-4, with TRBD2 as a possible D gene (7 bases). CDR3 size: 18 residues. The ends were cut back, 1 base at V and 0 bases at J, with 16 bases in the middle. Germline V gives CDR1 SGHTA, CDR2 FQGNSA. The CDR3 loop reads CASSLEIGGGLAKNIQYF. CDR3 in DNA: TGTGCCAGCAGCTTAGAGATAGGCGGGGGCTTAGCCAAAAACATTCAGTACTTC.

V is TRBV4-3 and J is TRBJ1-6, with 7 bases that match TRBD1. CDR3 length: 16 amino acids. The J segment lost 7 bases and the V segment lost 4 bases, leaving 10 bases of the junction unmatched. Germline V CDR1 and CDR2: LGHNA, YSLEER. The chain's CDR3 is CASSPSWRGQNSPLHF. Here the CDR3 DNA reads TGCGCCAGCAGCCCGTCTTGGCGGGGACAGAATTCACCCCTCCACTTT.

The genes are TRBV28 and TRBJ2-3; 7 bases are shared with TRBD2. The V gene end was trimmed by 0 bases and the J gene end by 4 bases; junction bases not matched to a gene: 4. CDR3 length equals 15 residues. Germline lookup yields CDR1 MDHEN and CDR2 SYDVKM. The CDR3 nucleotides are TGTGCCAGCAGTTTATGGGGCGGGAGCTCAGATACGCAGTATTTT. It specifies CASSLWGGSSDTQYF.

This rearrangement joins TRBV12-3 or TRBV12-4 to TRBJ2-3; D may be TRBD2 (5 bases). CDR3 length equals 13 residues. Trimming cost V 6 bases and J 2 bases, with 9 bases left between them. In DNA form, the CDR3 reads TGTGCCAGCAGGCGGGCTCTCACAGATACGCAGTATTTT. Translation: CASRRALTDTQYF.

J is TRBJ1-4 and V is TRBV7-9, with 8 bases matching TRBD1. In germline, CDR1 is SEHNR, CDR2 FQNEAQ (reference sequence). The CDR3 contains 16 residues. Trimming cost V 6 bases and J 8 bases; bases outside gene matches: 14. CDR3 in DNA: TGTGCCAGCAGTTCTAACACGGACAGGGCCGGCGAAAAACTGTTTTTT. Protein: CASSSNTDRAGEKLFF.

The chain combines TRBV5-1 with TRBJ2-3, with a weak D call TRBD2 (5 bases). Germline V gives CDR1 SGHRS, CDR2 YFSETQ. CDR3 size: 13 residues. The ends were cut back, 4 bases at V and 5 bases at J, with 11 bases in the middle. CDR3 region: CASSPTTGDTQYF. The CDR3 coding sequence is TGCGCCAGCAGCCCGACTACCGGAGATACGCAGTATTTT.

This rearrangement joins TRBV4-1 to TRBJ2-7, with 11 bases matching TRBD2. The CDR3 consists of 16 residues. The germline V gene has CDR1 MGHRA and CDR2 YSYEKL. Trimming cost V 0 bases and J 3 bases; bases outside gene matches: 4. CDR3 in amino acids: CASSQESSGGIYEQYF. CDR3 sequence (DNA): TGCGCCAGCAGCCAAGAATCTAGCGGGGGGATCTACGAGCAGTACTTC.

This clone appeared once. V gene TRBV5-1 combines with J gene TRBJ1-3; 7 nucleotides align to TRBD1. Trimming at V came to 4 bases and at J to 5 bases, leaving 6 bases not matched to a gene. The CDR3 length is 14 residues. Germline CDR1 reads SGHRS; CDR2 reads YFSETQ. As DNA, the CDR3 is TGCGCCAGCAGCCGACAGGGTATGAGAAACACCATATATTTT. As protein: CASSRQGMRNTIYF.

This sequence joins TRBV7-2 and TRBJ1-2; the D is unclear. Per germline, CDR1 SGHTA and CDR2 FQGNSA. Trimming took off 0 bases at V and 4 bases at J, with 9 bases between the two ends. CDR3 size: 14 residues. CDR3 bases: TGTGCCAGCAGCTTAGCGCAACAGATCTATGGCTACACCTTC. Translated, it gives CASSLAQQIYGYTF. Full variable domain (remainder filled in from reference TRBV7-2 and TRBJ1-2): GAGVSQSPSNKVTEKGKDVELRCDPISGHTALYWYRQSLGQGLEFLIYFQGNSAPDKSGLPSDRFSAERTGGSVSTLTIQRTQQEDSAVYLCASSLAQQIYGYTFGSGTRLTVV.

As regards this clone: Other DNA sequences in the same sample also yield this CDR3. The V and J genes are TRBV6-5 and TRBJ2-1; the match to TRBD2 covers 8 bases. Unmatched junction bases numbered 2, after V lost 0 bases and J lost 4 bases. CDR1 and CDR2 (germline): MNHEY, SVGAGI. The CDR3 runs 15 residues. The chain's CDR3 is CASSYSSGGYNEQFF. CDR3 bases: TGTGCCAGCAGTTACTCCAGCGGGGGATACAATGAGCAGTTCTTC.

The V gene is TRBV3-1 (or the pseudogene TRBV3-2), the J gene TRBJ2-1, with TRBD2 identical over 7 bases. Trimming took 3 bases from V and 7 from J; bases not matched to a gene: 21. The CDR3 is 19 amino acids. CDR1 and CDR2 (germline): LGHDT, YNNKEL (reference sequence). CDR3 in DNA: TGTGCCAGCAGCCAGCCGCTGGGCGGGAGCGCGGTCGAGGGGAATGAGCAGTTCTTC. Translating gives CASSQPLGGSAVEGNEQFF.

Here the CDR3 reads CASSMTFNTEAFF. CDR3 coding DNA: TGTGCCAGTAGTATGACTTTTAACACTGAAGCTTTCTTT. V and J are TRBV19 and TRBJ1-1; D remains unclear. Germline CDR1 is LNHDA and CDR2 is SQIVND (reference sequence). This CDR3 has 13 residues. V dropped 3 bases and J dropped 2 bases, with 7 bases sitting between them.

The chain is built from TRBV14 and TRBJ1-6; 10 bases are a match to TRBD1. V lost 4 bases and J lost 0; bases outside the gene matches: 12. The V gene's germline CDR1 is SGHDN and CDR2 FVKESK. The CDR3 extends over 20 amino acids. The CDR3 DNA reads as TGTGCCAGCAGCCGTAGACAGGGGGCGAATTCTCTCTCCTATAATTCACCCCTCCACTTT. Translated: CASSRRQGANSLSYNSPLHF.

For this clone: An end of the junction does not agree with germline; a read error may underlie this. The chain has TRBV28 and TRBJ1-5; 9 bases line up with TRBD1. The CDR3 spans 16 residues. Germline V CDR1 and CDR2: MDHEN, SYDVKM. The CDR3 DNA reads TGTGCCAGCAGTTTGGGTCGGGGACAGGGCAAACAGCCCCAGCATTTT. This encodes CASSLGRGQGKQPQHF. Based on the CDR3 plus reference TRBV28 and TRBJ1-5, the full variable domain is DVKVTQSSRYLVKRTGEKVFLECVQDMDHENMFWYRQDPGLGLRLIYFSYDVKMKEKGDIPEGYSVSREKKERFSLILESASTNQTSMYLCASSLGRGQGKQPQHFGDGTRLSIL.

The CDR3 loop is CASSLSTGTAEKLFF. The CDR3 DNA reads TGTGCCAGCAGTTTGTCGACAGGGACGGCTGAAAAACTGTTTTTT. The chain links TRBV2 to TRBJ1-4; 7 bases map to TRBD1. Germline-derived CDR1 and CDR2 are SNHLY and FYNNEI. The CDR3 consists of 15 residues. V gave up 5 bases and J gave up 7 bases; unmatched junction bases: 10.

This clone was detected once. A much larger clone sits a single nucleotide away, making a read error possible. The chain couples TRBV6-6 to TRBJ2-3; no clear D. The CDR3 is 12 amino acids. Germline loops: CDR1 MNHNY, CDR2 SVGAGI (reference sequence). Between the trimmed V and J ends, which lost 6 bases and 2 bases, there was a span of 6 bases. This CDR3 reads CASRAYTDTQYF. As DNA, the CDR3 is TGTGCCAGCAGGGCATACACAGATACGCAGTATTTT.